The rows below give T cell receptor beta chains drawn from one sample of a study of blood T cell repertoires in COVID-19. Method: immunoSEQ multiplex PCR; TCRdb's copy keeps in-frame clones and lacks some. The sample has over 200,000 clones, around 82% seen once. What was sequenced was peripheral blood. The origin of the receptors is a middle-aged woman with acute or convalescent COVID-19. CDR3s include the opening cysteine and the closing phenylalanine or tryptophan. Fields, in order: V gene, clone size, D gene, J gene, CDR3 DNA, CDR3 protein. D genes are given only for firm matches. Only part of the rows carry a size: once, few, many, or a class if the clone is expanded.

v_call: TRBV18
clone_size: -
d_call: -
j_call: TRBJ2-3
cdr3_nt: TGTGCCAGCTCATTGAGCAGGGGTTTCGGAGATACGCAGTATTTT
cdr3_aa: CASSLSRGFGDTQYF

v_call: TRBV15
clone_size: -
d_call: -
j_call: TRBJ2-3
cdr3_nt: TGTGCCACCAGGAGGCGGGCGAGCCCAGATACGCAGTATTTT
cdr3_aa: CATRRRASPDTQYF

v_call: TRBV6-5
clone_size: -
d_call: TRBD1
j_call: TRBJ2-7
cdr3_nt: TGTGCCAGTTCCCCGGGACAGTATTCCTACGAGCAGTACTTC
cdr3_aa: CASSPGQYSYEQYF

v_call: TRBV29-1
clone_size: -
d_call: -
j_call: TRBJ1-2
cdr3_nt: TGCAGCGTTTCGCTCCAGGGGTATGGCTACACCTTC
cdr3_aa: CSVSLQGYGYTF

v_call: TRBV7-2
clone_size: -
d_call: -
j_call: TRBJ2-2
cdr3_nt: TGTGCCAGCAGCCCCAGTAGACGGGCCGGGGAGCTGTTTTTT
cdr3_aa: CASSPSRRAGELFF

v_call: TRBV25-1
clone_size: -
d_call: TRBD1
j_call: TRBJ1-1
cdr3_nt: TGTGCCAGCAGTAAAAGACAGGGTGGTGAAGCTTTCTTT
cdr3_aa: CASSKRQGGEAFF

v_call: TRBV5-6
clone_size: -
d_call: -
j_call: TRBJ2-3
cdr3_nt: TGTGCCAGCAGCTTGCCACGGAGCACAGATACGCAGTATTTT
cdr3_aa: CASSLPRSTDTQYF

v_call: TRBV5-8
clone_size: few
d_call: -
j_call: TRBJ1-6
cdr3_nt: TGTGCCAGCAGCTTGGTTGCAGGGATTAAGGTTAATTCACCCCTCCACTTT
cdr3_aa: CASSLVAGIKVNSPLHF

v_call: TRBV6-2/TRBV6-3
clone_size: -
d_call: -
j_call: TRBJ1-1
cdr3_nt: TGTGCCAGCAGTGACATCCTTAGGGGAAGTGACTTT
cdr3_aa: CASSDILRGSDF

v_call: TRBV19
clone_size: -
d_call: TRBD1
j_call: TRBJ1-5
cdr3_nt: TGTGCCACCGGGACAGGGGGCAATCAGCCCCAGCATTTT
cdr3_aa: CATGTGGNQPQHF

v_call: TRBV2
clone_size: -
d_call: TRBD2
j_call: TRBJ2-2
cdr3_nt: TGTGCCAGCAGTGAAGAGGGTTCGGGGGGGGCCCTGTTTTTT
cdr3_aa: CASSEEGSGGALFF

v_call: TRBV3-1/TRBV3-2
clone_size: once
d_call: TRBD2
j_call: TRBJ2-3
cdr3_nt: TGTGCCAGCAGCCAAGCGGGAGGGAGAGATACGCAGTATTTT
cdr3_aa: CASSQAGGRDTQYF

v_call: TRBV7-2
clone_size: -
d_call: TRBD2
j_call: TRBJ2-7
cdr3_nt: TGTGCCAGCAGCCTAGAAATGGCCGGGGGGTCGTTCTACGAGCAGTACTTC
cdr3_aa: CASSLEMAGGSFYEQYF

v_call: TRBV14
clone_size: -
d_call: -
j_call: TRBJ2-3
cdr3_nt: TGTGCCAGCAGCCAAGCCGGGACTCATACAGATACGCAGTATTTT
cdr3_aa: CASSQAGTHTDTQYF

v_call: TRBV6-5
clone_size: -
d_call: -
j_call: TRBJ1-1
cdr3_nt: TGTGCCAGCAGTTTAGGGGTGAACACTGAAGCTTTCTTT
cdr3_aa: CASSLGVNTEAFF

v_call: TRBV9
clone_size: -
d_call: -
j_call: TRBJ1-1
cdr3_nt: TGTGCCAGCAGCGTAAATACAGGGAACACTGAAGCTTTCTTT
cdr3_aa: CASSVNTGNTEAFF

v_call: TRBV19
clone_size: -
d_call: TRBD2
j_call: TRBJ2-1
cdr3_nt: TGTGCCAGTAATCCACCCGGACTAGCGGGATACAATGAGCAGTTCTTC
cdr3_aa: CASNPPGLAGYNEQFF

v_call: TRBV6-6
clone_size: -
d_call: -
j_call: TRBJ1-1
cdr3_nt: TGTGCCAGCAGTTTAATGAACACTGAAGCTTTCTTT
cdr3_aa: CASSLMNTEAFF

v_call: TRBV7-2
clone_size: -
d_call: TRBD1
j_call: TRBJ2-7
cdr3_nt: TGTGCCAGCAGCCGAGACAGGGGAGAGCAGTACTTC
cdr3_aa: CASSRDRGEQYF

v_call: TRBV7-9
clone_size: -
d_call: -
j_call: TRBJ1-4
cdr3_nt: TGTGCCAGCAGCTTAGGCGGGCCAGGGGCAATTAATGAAAAACTGTTTTTT
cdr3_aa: CASSLGGPGAINEKLFF

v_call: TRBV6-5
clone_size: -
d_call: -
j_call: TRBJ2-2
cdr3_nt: TGTGCCAGCAGCCTCGGACTGGTCGGGGAGCTGTTTTTT
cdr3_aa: CASSLGLVGELFF

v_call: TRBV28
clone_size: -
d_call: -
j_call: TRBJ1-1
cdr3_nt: TGTGCCAGCAGTTGGGGGCCCACTGAAGCTTTCTTT
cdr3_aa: CASSWGPTEAFF

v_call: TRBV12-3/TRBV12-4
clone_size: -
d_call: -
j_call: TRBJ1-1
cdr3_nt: TGTGCCAGCAGTTCCTATAACACTGAAGCTTTCTTT
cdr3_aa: CASSSYNTEAFF

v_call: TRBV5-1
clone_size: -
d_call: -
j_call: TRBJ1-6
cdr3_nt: TGCGCCAGTAGATCAACGGTGGGGGCGGGGGATTCACCCCTCCACTTT
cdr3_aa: CASRSTVGAGDSPLHF

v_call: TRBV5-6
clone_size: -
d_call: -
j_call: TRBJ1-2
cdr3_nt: TGTGCCAGCAGCTTGGGTCCGCCCCAAGCATCTGGCTACACCTTC
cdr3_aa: CASSLGPPQASGYTF

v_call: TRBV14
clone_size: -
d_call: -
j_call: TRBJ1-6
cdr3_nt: TGTGCCAGCAGCCATAAGGGACACTGGACTAATTCACCCCTCCACTTT
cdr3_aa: CASSHKGHWTNSPLHF

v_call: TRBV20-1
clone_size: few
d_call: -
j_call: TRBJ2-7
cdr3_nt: TGCAGTGGTGGGACACCCTACGAGCAGTACTTC
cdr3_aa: CSGGTPYEQYF

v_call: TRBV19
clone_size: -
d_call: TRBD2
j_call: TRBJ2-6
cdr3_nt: TGTGCCAGTAGTATAGCGGGAGGCTCTGGGGCCAACGTCCTGACTTTC
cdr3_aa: CASSIAGGSGANVLTF

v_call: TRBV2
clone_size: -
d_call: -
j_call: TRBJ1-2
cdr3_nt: TGTGCCAGCAGTGAAGTATGGGGGGACGGCTACACCTTC
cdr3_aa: CASSEVWGDGYTF

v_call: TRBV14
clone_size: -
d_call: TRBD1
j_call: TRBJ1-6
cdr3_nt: TGTGCCAGCAGCCAGGGACAGGGGTTACCCTATAATTCACCCCTCCACTTT
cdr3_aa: CASSQGQGLPYNSPLHF

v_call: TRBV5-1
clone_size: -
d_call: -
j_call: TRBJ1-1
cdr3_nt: TGCGCCAGCAAGATGGGGCGGACGAACACTGAAGCTTTCTTT
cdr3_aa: CASKMGRTNTEAFF

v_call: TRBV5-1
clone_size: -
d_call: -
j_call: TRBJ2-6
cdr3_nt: TGCGCCAGCAGCGTAGGGACTCTACAAAGCGTCCTGACTTTC
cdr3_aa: CASSVGTLQSVLTF

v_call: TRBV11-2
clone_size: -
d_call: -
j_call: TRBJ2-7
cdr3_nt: TGTGCCAGCAGCTTATTACAGATATCCTACGAGCAGTACTTC
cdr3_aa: CASSLLQISYEQYF

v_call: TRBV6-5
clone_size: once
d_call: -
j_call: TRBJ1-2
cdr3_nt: TGTGCCAGCAGCTCCACAGGGAGGGGAGGCTACACCTTC
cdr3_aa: CASSSTGRGGYTF

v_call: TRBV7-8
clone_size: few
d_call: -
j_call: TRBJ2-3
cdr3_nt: TGTGCCAGCAGCTTAGGGGGAGGAGCAGATACGCAGTATTTT
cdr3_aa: CASSLGGGADTQYF

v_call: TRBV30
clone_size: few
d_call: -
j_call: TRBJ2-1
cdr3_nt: TGTGCCTGGAGTAGATTAGCTCGTAATGAGCAGTTCTTC
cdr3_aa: CAWSRLARNEQFF

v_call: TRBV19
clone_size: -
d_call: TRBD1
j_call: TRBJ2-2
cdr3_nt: TGTGCCAGTAGTAGGGGGACAGGGATGAGGACCGGGGAGCTGTTTTTT
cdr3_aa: CASSRGTGMRTGELFF

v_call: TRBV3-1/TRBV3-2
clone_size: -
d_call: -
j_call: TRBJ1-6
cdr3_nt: TGTGCCAGCAGATCTGCGGGCGATTCACCCCTCCACTTT
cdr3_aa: CASRSAGDSPLHF

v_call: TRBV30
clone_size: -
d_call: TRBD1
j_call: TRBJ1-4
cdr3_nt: TGTGCCTGGGGCTATACAGGGGTTAATGAAAAACTGTTTTTT
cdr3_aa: CAWGYTGVNEKLFF

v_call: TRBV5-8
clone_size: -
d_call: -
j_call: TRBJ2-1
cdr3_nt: TGTGCCAGCAGCTTGGGCGGCCGTCCCCAGCAGTTCTTC
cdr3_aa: CASSLGGRPQQFF

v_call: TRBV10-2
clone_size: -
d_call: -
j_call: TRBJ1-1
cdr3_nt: TGCGCCAGCGTTAATACAGGAGACATGAACACTGAAGCTTTCTTT
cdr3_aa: CASVNTGDMNTEAFF

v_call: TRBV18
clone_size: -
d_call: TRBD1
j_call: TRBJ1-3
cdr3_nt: TGTGCCAGCTCACAACCCGGGACAGGGAGCTCTGGAAACACCATATATTTT
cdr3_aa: CASSQPGTGSSGNTIYF

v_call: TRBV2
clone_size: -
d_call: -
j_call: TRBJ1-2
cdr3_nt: TGTGCCAGCAGGATGGGCCTTGACTATGGCTACACCTTC
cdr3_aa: CASRMGLDYGYTF

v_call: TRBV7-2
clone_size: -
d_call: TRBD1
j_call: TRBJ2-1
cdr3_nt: TGTGCCAGCAGCGTCCGGGACAGCCGAACTTACAATGAGCAGTTCTTC
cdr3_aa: CASSVRDSRTYNEQFF

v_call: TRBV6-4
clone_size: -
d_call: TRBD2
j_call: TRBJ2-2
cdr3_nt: TGTGCCAGCAGTGACGGAGCGGGAGAGGAAACCGGGGAGCTGTTTTTT
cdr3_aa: CASSDGAGEETGELFF

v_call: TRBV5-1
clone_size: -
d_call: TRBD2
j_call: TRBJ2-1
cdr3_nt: TGCGCCAGCAGCTTCGGGGGCGCTAGGGCGGGGGGCTCCGAGCAGTTCTTC
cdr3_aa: CASSFGGARAGGSEQFF

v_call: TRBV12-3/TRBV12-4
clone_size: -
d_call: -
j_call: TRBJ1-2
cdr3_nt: TGTGCCAGCAGTTTAGGGGGGAGGGGCTACACCTTC
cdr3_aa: CASSLGGRGYTF

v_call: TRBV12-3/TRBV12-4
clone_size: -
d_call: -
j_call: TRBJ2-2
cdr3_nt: TGTGCCAGCAGTTTTTATGTAGGGGAGCTGTTTTTT
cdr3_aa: CASSFYVGELFF

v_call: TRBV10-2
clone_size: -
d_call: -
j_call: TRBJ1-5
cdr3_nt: TGCGCCAGCAGTGTCGACAGATTCGGCAATCAGCCCCAGCATTTT
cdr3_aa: CASSVDRFGNQPQHF